The clone carrying this T cell receptor beta chain was counted only a few times. This entry belongs to a study of blood T cells in healthy people across ages. Study-level information: The capture of about one barcoded beta molecule per two T cells was achieved by template switching.

A second about 7 to 11 cycle PCR used barcoded and J-beta primers. A template-switch adaptor containing 12 random nucleotides labeled each cDNA molecule. One entry per CDR3 protein, called by TCRdb with MiXCR from the 5' RACE reads. There are around 400,000 distinct CDR3 sequences in the sample; roughly half occur only once, and around 49% lies in the top ten. The junction had 12 bases not matched to a gene; V was cut back by 5 bases and J by 0 bases. The CDR3 runs to 18 residues. Germline V gene data show CDR1 as SGHAT and CDR2 as FQNNGV. The rearrangement uses TRBV11-2 and TRBJ2-1; TRBD2 agrees at 8 bases. The sequence came from a man aged 55 to 70 in good health. The specimen sequenced was blood. This CDR3 is CASSPRGAGVASYNEQFF. CDR3 DNA sequence: TGTGCCAGCAGCCCCAGGGGAGCGGGAGTTGCCTCCTACAATGAGCAGTTCTTC.